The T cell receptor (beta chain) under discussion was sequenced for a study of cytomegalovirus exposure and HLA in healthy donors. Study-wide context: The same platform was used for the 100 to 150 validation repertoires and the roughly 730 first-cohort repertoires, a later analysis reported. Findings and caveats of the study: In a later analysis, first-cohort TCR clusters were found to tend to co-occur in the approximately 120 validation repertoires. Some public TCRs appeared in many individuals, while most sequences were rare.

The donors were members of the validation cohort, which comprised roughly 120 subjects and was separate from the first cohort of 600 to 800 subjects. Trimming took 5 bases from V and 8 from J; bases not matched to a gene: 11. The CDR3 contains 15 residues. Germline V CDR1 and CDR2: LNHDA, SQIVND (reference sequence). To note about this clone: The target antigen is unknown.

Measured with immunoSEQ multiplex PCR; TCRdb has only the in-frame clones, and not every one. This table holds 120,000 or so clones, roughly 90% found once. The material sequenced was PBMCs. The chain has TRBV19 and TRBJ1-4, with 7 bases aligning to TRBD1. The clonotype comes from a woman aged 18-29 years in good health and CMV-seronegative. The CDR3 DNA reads TGTGCCAGTAGTCCGCCCGACAGGGCGGGGGAAAAACTGTTTTTT. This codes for CASSPPDRAGEKLFF.